The T cell receptor (beta chain) described here comes from a study of cytomegalovirus exposure and HLA in healthy donors (dated 2017 in TCRdb). Describing the broader study: An earlier analysis of approximately 640 of the donors reported about 290 Gb of sequence data and about 100 million unique TCR beta sequences from 150 million to 200 million T cells. An early release covering just under 650 HLA-typed donors comprised approximately 290 gigabases of sequencing data and around 85 million unique TCR sequences. The genetic ancestry cluster associated with self-reported Caucasian donors included 81% of the 300 to 450 genotyped donors. The study aimed to test whether cataloging public T cell receptors could reveal signatures of past pathogen exposure. The study profiled the T cell repertoires of about 720 subjects by immunosequencing and related them to cytomegalovirus serostatus. In addition to the first cohort of about 650 subjects, a separate validation cohort of 130 or so different subjects was used. The study combined high-throughput TCR immunosequencing, statistical association of individual TCRs with disease status, and machine learning to predict cytomegalovirus infection status. To study patterns of TCR occurrence, a later analysis re-analyzed previously published TCR beta repertoires from around 670 donors and added high-resolution HLA genotyping. Rather than using new phenotypic data, the later analysis identified candidate immune exposures from TCR beta sequences and from how often those sequences occurred across donors. In an earlier analysis of roughly 540 of the donors, high-throughput TCR beta sequencing was used to judge whether each TCR beta V gene segment behaved as functional or pseudogenic. Donor age, sex, ethnicity and CMV serostatus were collected together with the repertoire data. Genome-wide SNP genotypes for about 60% of the roughly 670 donors were used in a later genetic analysis, which treated that subset as a discovery cohort. Every repertoire in the discovery cohort had been generated on one and the same sequencing platform. HLA typing included class I and class II loci at four-digit resolution. The number of typed donors differed by locus: about 629-630 for A, B, C, DRB1 and DQB1; 500 to 550 for DQA1; around 580 for DPA1; and about 470 for DPB1. Five DR-DQ haplotypes were handled as single units for association and clustering because linkage in the cohort was strong. Across about 370 genotyped donors of the cohort, an average of roughly 250,000 unique TCR beta nucleotide sequences per donor were sequenced, and roughly a sixth of those sequences were non-productive.

The CDR3 goes from the cysteine to the phenylalanine over 14 residues. This entry keeps only the CDR3 DNA: 42 bases, framed from base 1. V trim: 0 bases; J trim: 6 bases; unmatched bases: 5. The germline V gene (reference sequence) gives CDR1 as SGHNT and CDR2 as YYREEE. Beyond this particular receptor, the publication reports: Roughly 17 rarely observed V segments, including chromosome 9 orphons, were excluded from the earlier analysis of about 610 of the donors because counts were too low. In vitro tests confirmed that a few of the cytomegalovirus-associated TCR beta chains recognize cytomegalovirus antigens. A later genetic analysis associated a missense DCLRE1C variant with V-gene and J-gene trimming of TCR beta chains, and an independent cohort replicated the association. Roughly uniform sequencing depth across donors was assumed in presence/absence analyses, although this assumption may not hold. Across donors, most TCR sequences were observed very rarely, whereas some public TCRs were present in many individuals. According to the authors, the approach could potentially be generalized to other disease states and immunological phenotypes. According to a later analysis, parvovirus B19, influenza, CMV and Epstein-Barr virus appeared linked to several top co-occurrence clusters. Only TCR beta chains were sequenced in this cohort, and the absence of alpha or paired-chain data limited detectable features. In a later analysis, HLA-associated TCR beta chains were found to be more clonally expanded and to have lower generation probabilities than equally common non-associated chains. The study gave a list of 150 to 200 TCR beta chains associated with cytomegalovirus. Correlated functional status among segregating V segments might reflect linkage disequilibrium, but an unknown experimental factor could not be ruled out. A cluster of highly shared sequence variants was judged likely to be a technical artifact of the sequencing pipeline. A further reported finding was that TCR beta sequences accurately predicted the HLA-A and HLA-B alleles for most subjects in the first cohort. The classifier was reported to diagnose cytomegalovirus status with high specificity and sensitivity in both the original cohort and the validation cohort. A later analysis found that TCR association rates varied across HLA loci, with DRB1 alleles showing the most associated TCRs and HLA-C alleles the fewest. Because HLA typing was unavailable for some donors at each locus, only the typed subset was used in association tests. For the cohort, immune exposure information was limited to CMV serostatus. Most CMV-associated TCR beta chains appeared to be HLA-restricted in a later analysis, and the HLA associations seemed to be driven largely by CMV exposure. In a later genetic analysis, fewer N-insertions in productive TCRs were reported among donors in an Asian-associated ancestry cluster than the roughly 710-donor mean. When HLA alleles, especially DR and DQ, strongly co-occurred, TCR associations were difficult to assign to individual alleles. In an earlier analysis of 450 to 750 of the donors, most TCR beta V segments appeared in productive rearrangements about 87% or about 30% of the time, broadly matching IMGT annotations. The 87-base-pair reads could not distinguish some IMGT-functional V segments, including TRBV6-2 and TRBV6-3, so those segments were excluded. Specific HLA alleles were associated with around 18,000 TCR beta sequences at a false discovery rate of 0.05 in a later analysis.

The protocol used for the library was the immunoSEQ multiplex PCR assay. The multiplex PCR relied on a mix of 60 forward primers for TCR Vbeta segments and 13 reverse primers for TCR Jbeta segments. A multiplex PCR assay on genomic DNA amplified the CDR3 region of rearranged TCR beta genes. On the Illumina HiSeq System, the amplified TCR beta libraries were sequenced as 87-base-pair reads. Per the original workflow: In a later analysis, tens of millions of unique TCR beta chains were counted across the 500 to 700 repertoires, and around 11 million of these chains were shared by at least two donors. Raw reads were error-corrected and collapsed into unique sequences by a nearest-neighbor algorithm in which closely related sequences were merged to remove PCR and sequencing errors. Alignment of CDR3 sequences to IMGT reference sequences was used to assign V, D and J gene segments. For a sequence to be retained, a match of at least six nucleotides was required to both a V gene segment and a J gene segment. A rearrangement was called productive if the CDR3 had no stop codons and remained in frame with V and J, and every other rearrangement was called non-productive. Following IMGT convention, CDR3 was defined as the stretch from the second conserved V-encoded cysteine to the conserved J-encoded phenylalanine. In an earlier analysis of more than 550 of the donors, sequences lacking an unambiguous match to a single V gene segment were excluded. An earlier analysis of around 600 of the donors classified V segments as functional when productive rearrangements were above 56.7% and as segregating when the standard deviation between donors was above 5%. A statistical classification framework was built for diagnosing cytomegalovirus status from the catalog of TCR beta chain sequences. In a later analysis, V and J genes were assigned by comparing TCR nucleotide sequences against IMGT/GENE-DB human TR gene sequences. In a later analysis, CDR3 sequences and most-parsimonious VDJ recombination scenarios were assigned using the TCRdist pipeline. A later analysis defined each TCR beta chain by its CDR3 amino acid sequence plus V-gene family, and excluded reads lacking a unique V-gene family. A later analysis removed 592 highly shared, low-generation-probability nucleotide sequences to deal with suspected cross-contamination and a sequencing artifact. A later analysis calculated a clonal expansion index for each public chain from normalized within-repertoire ranks of inferred template counts. Generation probabilities in a later analysis came from a VDJ recombination model fitted to out-of-frame rearrangements, and those results were checked against IGoR. In a later analysis, TCR-TCR, TCR-HLA and TCR-CMV co-occurrence was scored with hypergeometric tests, and a repertoire-size bias correction was applied to TCR pairs. To estimate false discovery rates, a later analysis permuted the HLA or CMV assignments 20 times. In a later analysis, co-occurring TCRs were grouped using DBSCAN, and TCRdist sequence similarity was added for clustering within HLA-allele-positive subsets. For co-occurrence clustering, repertoires with fewer than 30,000 or more than 120,000 public chains were excluded, along with roughly 5 repertoires with anomalous nucleotide sharing. TCRdb provides this immuneACCESS table in a form limited to in-frame rearrangements. Some clones are lacking; in checked studies, under half of them reflect an unresolved V gene, and why the rest are absent is not known. V and J calls and clone size are those listed in that table; D and trimming were worked out from the DNA. Present in this sample are around 140,000 clones, around 59% of which were seen just once. The ten largest clones capture approximately 1.7% of the sample.

The table lists this clone with a few counts. Its antigen target is currently unknown. No quality values exist for individual bases; no much larger clone is one base distant. In total, roughly 670 healthy bone marrow donors made up the cohort. All cohort members were sampled while nominally healthy, although unrecorded immune exposures were likely present. The donor was CMV seronegative and was included in the group of about 400 seronegative cohort members. Each donor provided a peripheral blood sample, and peripheral blood mononuclear cells were used for TCR beta sequencing. Genomic DNA was extracted from the blood cell samples with the Qiagen DNeasy Blood Extraction Kit.

The rearrangement combines TRBV5-4 with TRBJ2-7, and 8 junction bases match TRBD1. Sequencing was done on a sample of PBMCs. This receptor was identified in a male donor in good health and CMV-seronegative. The DNA is TGTGCCAGCAGCTTGGGGCAGGGGGCTTTCGAGCAGTACTTC. The translation is CASSLGQGAFEQYF.